One sample yielded the 26 T cell receptor beta chains listed below, sequenced in a study of blood T cell repertoires in COVID-19. TCRdb keeps only in-frame clones here, not all; method: immunoSEQ multiplex PCR. The sample consists of over 200,000 clones, nearly 90% of them appearing once. The specimen was PBMCs or T cells enriched from blood (not recorded which). These receptors all come from a man aged 30-40 years who had recovered from COVID-19.

The chain couples TRBV5-1 to TRBJ1-2; D uncertain. CDR3 length: 14 residues. Per the germline V gene, CDR1 is SGHRS and CDR2 is YFSETQ. Between the trimmed V and J ends, which lost 1 base and 4 bases, there was a span of 11 bases. CDR3 region: CASSLSDGLYGYTF. In DNA form, the CDR3 reads TGCGCCAGCAGCTTGAGCGACGGTCTCTATGGCTACACCTTC.

The chain couples TRBV28 to TRBJ1-2, with D tentatively TRBD1 (5 bases). Germline values: CDR1 MDHEN, CDR2 SYDVKM. This CDR3 is 11 amino acids long. The ends were cut back, 4 bases at V and 7 bases at J, with 7 bases in the middle. This chain's CDR3 is CASSSGAGYTF. The CDR3 coding sequence is TGTGCCAGCAGTTCTGGGGCTGGCTACACCTTC.

This clone was observed a single time. The V gene is TRBV5-1, the J gene TRBJ2-5; no reliable D call. Germline assignment: CDR1 SGHRS and CDR2 YFSETQ. Trimming took 0 bases from V and 0 from J, leaving 12 bases between them. The CDR3 is 16 residues long. CDR3 sequence (DNA): TGCGCCAGCAGCTTGGGTGCGGTCCCGGACCAAGAGACCCAGTACTTC. It translates to CASSLGAVPDQETQYF.

The chain uses TRBV7-9 and TRBJ1-2, with D perhaps matching TRBD1 (5 bases). Deletions cut 2 bases from V and 6 bases from J, with 22 bases between. This CDR3 contains 17 residues. The germline CDR1 and CDR2 sequences are SEHNR and FQNEAQ (reference sequence). For the CDR3, the DNA is TGTGCCAGCAGCTTATCTGTCCAGGGAACCTTTCCAGATGGCTACACCTTC. Its protein is CASSLSVQGTFPDGYTF.

The chain is built from TRBV3-1 (or the pseudogene TRBV3-2) and TRBJ1-4; TRBD1 aligns across 9 bases. The CDR3 consists of 16 residues. The germline gives CDR1 LGHDT, CDR2 YNNKEL (reference sequence). Trimming took 5 bases from V and 2 from J; bases not matched to a gene: 6. The CDR3 loop is CASSVTGGRTNEKLFF. CDR3 DNA: TGTGCCAGCAGCGTCACAGGGGGCAGGACTAATGAAAAACTGTTTTTT.

CDR3 region: CASSFGGDYGYTF. For the CDR3, the DNA is TGTGCCAGCAGTTTCGGCGGGGACTATGGCTACACCTTC. The chain is built from TRBV6-5 and TRBJ1-2, with D hard to call. The CDR3 runs 13 residues. Trimming stripped 4 bases from V and 3 bases from J, with 9 bases between. Germline V CDR1 and CDR2: MNHEY, SVGAGI.

J is TRBJ1-5 and V is TRBV2, with a weak D call TRBD1 (5 bases). The CDR3 loop spans 12 amino acids. Germline V CDR1 and CDR2: SNHLY, FYNNEI. V was shortened by 7 bases and J by 4 bases, with 8 bases between the two germline ends. CDR3 protein: CASTGWNQPQHF. DNA for the CDR3: TGTGCCAGCACAGGGTGGAATCAGCCCCAGCATTTT.

This rearrangement joins TRBV5-5 to TRBJ2-7; TRBD2 matches 7 bases. The junction had 11 bases not matched to a gene; V was cut back by 3 bases and J by 2 bases. The germline gives CDR1 SGHKS, CDR2 YYEKEE (reference sequence). This CDR3 is built from 16 residues. The CDR3 bases are TGTGCCAGCAGCTCCGTTGCGGGACTATCCCCCTACGAGCAGTACTTC. Residues: CASSSVAGLSPYEQYF.

The chain carries TRBV7-9 and TRBJ2-2; tentatively, D is TRBD2 (6 bases). The CDR3 is 14 amino acids. The germline V gene encodes CDR1 SEHNR and CDR2 FQNEAQ (reference sequence). Trimming took off 2 bases at V and 5 bases at J, with 9 bases between the two ends. CDR3 amino acids: CASSLNRGTGELFF. The DNA for the CDR3 is TGTGCCAGCAGCTTAAACCGGGGGACCGGGGAGCTGTTTTTT.

The V and J genes are TRBV10-3 and TRBJ1-1, with a possible D match to TRBD1 (5 bases). V lost 6 bases and J lost 0, with 14 bases in between. Germline loops: CDR1 ENHRY, CDR2 SYGVKD. This CDR3 region has 15 residues. The DNA of the CDR3 is TGTGCCATCAGGGACACGAAAACCGTGAACACTGAAGCTTTCTTT. It yields the protein CAIRDTKTVNTEAFF.

This chain joins TRBV12-3 or TRBV12-4 and TRBJ1-1; D gene ambiguous. V shed 0 bases and J shed 1 base, with 3 bases lying between them. The CDR3 loop spans 13 amino acids. CDR3 residues: CASSLAWNTEAFF. For the CDR3, the DNA is TGTGCCAGCAGTTTAGCCTGGAACACTGAAGCTTTCTTT.

The genes are TRBV6-2 or TRBV6-3 and TRBJ1-1, with D uncertain. Deletions cut 2 bases from V and 0 bases from J, with 10 bases between. This CDR3 is 15 amino acids long. The germline V gene has CDR1 MNHEY and CDR2 SVGEGT. CDR3 sequence reads: CASSYMGAMNTEAFF. CDR3 sequence (DNA): TGTGCCAGCAGTTACATGGGAGCCATGAACACTGAAGCTTTCTTT.

Concerning this clone itself: Other DNA variants within this sample encode the same CDR3. The gene calls are TRBV5-1 and TRBJ1-4, with D unresolved. Trimming took 3 bases from V and 0 from J, leaving 6 bases between them. The CDR3 loop spans 14 amino acids. Germline assignment: CDR1 SGHRS and CDR2 YFSETQ. DNA for the CDR3: TGCGCCAGCAGCTCTACCGCAACTAATGAAAAACTGTTTTTT. Protein product: CASSSTATNEKLFF.

The chain combines TRBV7-9 with TRBJ1-6; the D is unclear. Germline V CDR1 and CDR2: SEHNR, FQNEAQ (reference sequence). The V end was cut by 1 base, the J end by 0 bases, with 7 bases between. There are 16 residues in the CDR3. Written as DNA, the CDR3 is TGTGCCAGCAGCTTAGACGGTCTCTCCTATAATTCACCCCTCCACTTT. This codes for CASSLDGLSYNSPLHF.

This chain connects TRBV11-2 to TRBJ1-1, with D perhaps TRBD1 (5 bases). The CDR3 has 13 amino acids. Deletions cut 6 bases from V and 1 base from J, with 9 bases between. Germline V lookup: CDR1 SGHAT, CDR2 FQNNGV. CDR3 amino acids: CASRQGWNTEAFF. In nucleotides, the CDR3 is TGTGCCAGCAGGCAGGGTTGGAACACTGAAGCTTTCTTT.

The genes are TRBV5-8 and TRBJ2-1; TRBD1 matches 7 bases. The V gene's germline CDR1 is SGHTS and CDR2 YDEGEE. With V trimmed by 2 bases and J by 8 bases, 4 bases remained unmatched. This CDR3 has 13 residues. The CDR3 is CASSFDRAHEQFF. In DNA, the CDR3 is TGTGCCAGCAGCTTCGACAGGGCGCATGAGCAGTTCTTC.

The chain carries TRBV9 and TRBJ2-7, with TRBD1 matching 7 bases. Germline loops: CDR1 SGDLS, CDR2 YYNGEE. The CDR3 runs 14 residues. Losses at the gene ends were 4 bases for V and 0 bases for J; bases not matched to a gene: 4. CDR3 amino acids: CASSLTGNSYEQYF. The CDR3 DNA reads as TGTGCCAGCAGCTTGACAGGGAACTCCTACGAGCAGTACTTC.

The chain uses TRBV7-9 and TRBJ2-7, with D unresolved. The CDR3 length is 13 residues. Trimming left V 5 bases short and J 0 bases short, with 8 bases between. Per germline, CDR1 SEHNR and CDR2 FQNEAQ (reference sequence). The CDR3 sequence is CASSRSYSYEQYF. The CDR3 DNA sequence: TGTGCCAGCAGCCGGTCGTACTCCTACGAGCAGTACTTC. The whole variable domain, remainder taken from reference TRBV7-9 and TRBJ2-7, is DTGVSQNPRHKITKRGQNVTFRCDPISEHNRLYWYRQTLGQGPEFLTYFQNEAQLEKSRLLSDRFSAERPKGSFSTLEIQRTEQGDSAMYLCASSRSYSYEQYFGPGTRLTVT.

The chain is built from TRBV19 and TRBJ1-1; D is uncertain. The CDR3 totals 14 residues. V shed 1 base and J shed 4 bases, with 10 bases lying between them. Germline CDR1 LNHDA, CDR2 SQIVND (reference sequence). The CDR3 DNA reads TGTGCCAGTAGTATAGGTTCAGGAGGCACTGAAGCTTTCTTT. Its translation is CASSIGSGGTEAFF.

V usage is TRBV3-1 (or the pseudogene TRBV3-2) and J usage is TRBJ2-2; D gene ambiguous. The CDR3 runs 13 residues. Germline V lookup: CDR1 LGHDT, CDR2 YNNKEL (reference sequence). V was pared by 9 bases and J by 2 bases, with 10 bases between. The CDR3 nucleotides read TGTGCCAGTGTAGCAGTAAACACCGGGGAGCTGTTTTTT. As protein: CASVAVNTGELFF.

The chain links TRBV19 to TRBJ2-3, with 9 bases fitting TRBD2. CDR1 LNHDA and CDR2 SQIVND come from the germline V gene (reference sequence). J lost 0 bases, V lost 6 bases, and 13 bases had no gene match. The CDR3 extends over 18 amino acids. CDR3 DNA: TGTGCCAGTAGCACGGGGCTAGCGGGGCCCACTAGCACAGATACGCAGTATTTT. This sequence encodes CASSTGLAGPTSTDTQYF.

The chain has TRBV19 and TRBJ1-5; D remains ambiguous. Per the germline V gene, CDR1 is LNHDA and CDR2 is SQIVND (reference sequence). V dropped 6 bases and J dropped 6 bases, with 12 bases sitting between them. CDR3 length: 13 amino acids. This CDR3 is CASSTGLSQPQHF. The DNA of the CDR3 is TGTGCCAGTAGCACGGGGTTGAGTCAGCCCCAGCATTTT.

The CDR3 loop is CATTGGTGEAFF. In nucleotides, the CDR3 is TGTGCCACGACCGGGGGGACAGGGGAAGCTTTCTTT. The chain uses TRBV24-1 and TRBJ1-1, with 9 bases fitting TRBD1. The germline gives CDR1 KGHDR, CDR2 SFDVKD. Germline trimming cut 10 bases from V and 8 bases from J; bases unmatched to any gene: 7. CDR3 size: 12 residues.

The chain uses TRBV4-2 and TRBJ1-5, with TRBD1 matching 7 bases. The V and J ends lost 7 bases and 4 bases, in that order; junction bases with no gene match: 10. The CDR3 consists of 15 residues. CDR1 and CDR2 (germline): LGHNA, YNFKEQ. DNA of the CDR3: TGTGCCAGCAAGTCAAGGACAGGAGAAAATCAGCCCCAGCATTTT. This translates into CASKSRTGENQPQHF.

The genes are TRBV15 and TRBJ1-4; TRBD1 is a possible D gene (6 bases). This CDR3 comprises 17 residues. Germline loops: CDR1 LNHNV, CDR2 YYDKDF (reference sequence). V was pared by 0 bases and J by 2 bases, with 13 bases between. The CDR3 region is CATSRDKGGATNEKLFF. In nucleotides, the CDR3 is TGTGCCACCAGCAGAGATAAGGGGGGGGCCACTAATGAAAAACTGTTTTTT.

The V gene is TRBV10-1, the J gene TRBJ2-1, with TRBD2 identical over 10 bases. CDR1 is WNHNN, CDR2 SYGVQD, per germline (reference sequence). The length of the CDR3 is 14 residues. V was clipped by 6 bases and J by 3 bases; unmatched bases: 2. The DNA of the CDR3 is TGCGCCAGCAGAGCTAGCGGGAGCTACAATGAGCAGTTCTTC. Encoded protein: CASRASGSYNEQFF.